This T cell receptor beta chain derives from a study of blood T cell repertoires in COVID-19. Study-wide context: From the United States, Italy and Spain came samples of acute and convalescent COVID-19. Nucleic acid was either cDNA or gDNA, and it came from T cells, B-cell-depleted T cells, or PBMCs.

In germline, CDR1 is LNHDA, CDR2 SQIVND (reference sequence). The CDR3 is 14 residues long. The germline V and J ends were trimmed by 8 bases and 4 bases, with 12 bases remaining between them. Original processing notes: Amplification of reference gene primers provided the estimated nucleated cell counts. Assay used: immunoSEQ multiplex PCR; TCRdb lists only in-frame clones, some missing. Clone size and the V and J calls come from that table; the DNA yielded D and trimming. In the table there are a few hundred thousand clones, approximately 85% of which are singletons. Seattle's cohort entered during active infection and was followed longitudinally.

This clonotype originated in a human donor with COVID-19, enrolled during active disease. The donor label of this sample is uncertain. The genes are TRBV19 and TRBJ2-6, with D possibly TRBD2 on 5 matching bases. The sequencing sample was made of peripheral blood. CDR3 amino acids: CASQSTGGANVLTF. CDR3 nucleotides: TGTGCCAGTCAGTCAACGGGAGGGGCCAACGTCCTGACTTTC.